This T cell receptor (beta chain) emerged from a study of T cells in localized non-small cell lung cancer. Study-wide results and caveats: Sequencing was limited to one tumor region, leaving the possibility of heterogeneity open. Greater T cell density in blood accompanied longer overall survival. Measurement of T cell clonality placed uninvolved adjacent lung highest, above the level in tumor. Adjacent lung was found to contain a median about 60 of the top 100 tumor clones.

The V gene lost 6 bases and the J gene lost 6 bases, with 20 bases spanning the gap. Germline V gene sequence: CDR1 MNHEY, CDR2 SMNVEV (reference sequence). This CDR3 contains 15 residues. Comment on this clone: The antigen remains unidentified.

Profiled with immunoSEQ multiplex PCR; TCRdb holds only in-frame clones, not every one. The data hold around 130,000 clones, with 80% to 90% observed a single time. The gene calls are TRBV27 and TRBJ1-2; D is uncertain. Sample: peripheral blood, taken before any cancer treatment. This receptor was obtained from a female donor at least 60 years old with stage I lung adenocarcinoma. The CDR3 DNA reads as TGTGCCAGCAGCCCTGCTTATGTCAGCGGCGATGGCTACACCTTC. It yields the protein CASSPAYVSGDGYTF.